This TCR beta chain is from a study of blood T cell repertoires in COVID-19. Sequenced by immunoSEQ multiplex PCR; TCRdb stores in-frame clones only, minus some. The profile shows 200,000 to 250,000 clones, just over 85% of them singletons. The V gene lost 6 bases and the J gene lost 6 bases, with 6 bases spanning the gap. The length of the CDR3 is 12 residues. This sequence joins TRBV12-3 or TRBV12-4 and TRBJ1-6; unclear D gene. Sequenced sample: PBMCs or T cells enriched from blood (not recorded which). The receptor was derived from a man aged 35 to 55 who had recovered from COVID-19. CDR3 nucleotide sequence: TGTGCCAGCAGATCAATTAATTCACCCCTCCACTTT. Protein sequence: CASRSINSPLHF.